Listed here are 5 T cell receptor beta chains from one sample, sequenced in a study of graft-versus-host responses after intestinal transplantation. Method: immunoSEQ multiplex PCR; TCRdb's copy keeps in-frame clones and lacks some. The table records around 100,000 clones, roughly 90% of them present only once. These receptors lack a known antigen. The sample was unstimulated CD4+ T cells sorted from spleen or lymph node cells, taken before transplant. Source of these receptors: a human donor who was the organ donor for an intestinal transplant.

This chain joins TRBV4-1 and TRBJ2-5; the D is unclear. Trimming shortened V by 10 bases and J by 10 bases, and 10 bases separated the two germline ends. Germline V CDR1 and CDR2: MGHRA, YSYEKL. The CDR3 spans 9 residues. CDR3 sequence reads: CATEFCQYF. DNA for the CDR3: TGCGCCACCGAGTTCTGCCAGTACTTC.

In this sample, this clone turned up a few times. The chain has TRBV7-9 and TRBJ1-6, with 7 bases identical to TRBD1. Germline V gives CDR1 SEHNR, CDR2 FQNEAQ (reference sequence). V was clipped by 5 bases and J by 9 bases; unmatched bases: 10. This CDR3 has 15 residues. In DNA form, the CDR3 reads TGTGCCAGCAGCCGGAGGGGACAGAGGCTTTCACCCCTCCACTTT. It is translated as CASSRRGQRLSPLHF.

The chain carries TRBV4-1 and TRBJ2-2, with D possibly TRBD1 on 5 matching bases. The CDR3 sequence is 19 residues long. Trimming shortened V by 3 bases and J by 2 bases, and 22 bases separated the two germline ends. Germline CDR1 and CDR2: MGHRA and YSYEKL. For the CDR3, the DNA is TGCGCCAGCAGCCATCTACCCCGGAGACGGACATACAACACCGGGGAGCTGTTTTTT. This encodes CASSHLPRRRTYNTGELFF.

The rearrangement joins TRBV27 to TRBJ2-2, with D unresolved. CDR1 is MNHEY and CDR2 is SMNVEV in the germline V gene (reference sequence). The V and J ends lost 0 bases and 6 bases respectively, with 11 bases between them. This CDR3 has 15 residues. CDR3 sequence (DNA): TGTGCCAGCAGTTTATCGACGGTCGCGTCCGGGGAGCTGTTTTTT. Its translation is CASSLSTVASGELFF.

This clone was counted a single time. V usage is TRBV21-1 and J usage is TRBJ1-4. TRBV21-1 is a recognized pseudogene. There are 14 residues in the CDR3. The CDR3 DNA reads TGTGCCAGCCAACCACGGGGAGGAAATGAAAAACTGTTTTTT. It specifies CASQPRGGNEKLFF.